One sample yielded the 24 T cell receptor beta chains listed below, sequenced in a study of T cells in Graves' hyperthyroidism and ophthalmopathy. It was RNA transcripts that yielded the amplified TCR beta CDR3 regions. HTBI primers were the set used in a first-round RT-PCR of the TCR CDR3. MiXCR was run by TCRdb on the multiplex PCR reads, yielding one entry per CDR3 protein. The table has hundreds of thousands of distinct CDR3 sequences, roughly a sixth seen once. Specimen: blood. These receptors all stem from a woman aged 45-59 years with Graves' hyperthyroidism that later progressed to Graves' ophthalmopathy.

The chain has TRBV19 and TRBJ1-2; the match to TRBD1 covers 7 bases. The CDR3 contains 14 residues. The germline V gene encodes CDR1 LNHDA and CDR2 SQIVND (reference sequence). V lost 7 bases to trimming and J lost 3 bases; unmatched junction nucleotides: 8. The CDR3 here is CASKRTGHDYGYTF. CDR3 in DNA: TGTGCCAGTAAAAGGACAGGACACGACTATGGCTACACCTTC.

This clonotype was seen repeatedly, ten times or more. This chain joins TRBV5-1 and TRBJ2-7; D is ambiguous. V was clipped by 0 bases and J by 6 bases, with 10 bases between them. The CDR3 consists of 13 residues. Germline CDR1 is SGHRS and CDR2 is YFSETQ. The CDR3 is CASSLVTQSEQYF. CDR3 coding DNA: TGCGCCAGCAGCTTGGTCACCCAATCCGAGCAGTACTTC.

This clonotype occurred a few times. For the CDR3, the DNA is TGTGCCACTTCGACAGGCCCGTATAATACTAATGGCTACACCTTC. The encoded protein is CATSTGPYNTNGYTF. This sequence joins TRBV6-1 and TRBJ1-2; a weak D match, TRBD1 (6 bases). V lost 10 bases, J lost 6 bases, and 24 bases lay in between. The CDR3 spans 15 residues. Germline V CDR1 and CDR2: MNHNS, SASEGT.

In this sample, this clonotype turned up many times. The chain combines TRBV6-1 with TRBJ1-5, with TRBD1 matching 7 bases. Germline lookup yields CDR1 MNHNS and CDR2 SASEGT. Trimming cost V 3 bases and J 7 bases; bases outside gene matches: 9. The CDR3 runs 15 residues. The CDR3 coding sequence is TGTGCCAGCAGTGAGAATCCGGGACAGTGGCAGCCCCAGCATTTT. Protein product: CASSENPGQWQPQHF.

The table lists this clonotype with many counts. This sequence joins TRBV11-2 and TRBJ1-3, with D possibly being TRBD1 (6 bases). In germline, CDR1 is SGHAT, CDR2 FQNNGV. V was cut by 4 bases and J by 1 base, with 8 bases left in between. The CDR3 sequence is 14 residues long. The DNA for the CDR3 is TGTGCCAGCAGCTCCAGGGGATCTGGAAACACCATATATTTT. Encoded protein: CASSSRGSGNTIYF.

There are many counts of this clonotype. The rearrangement links TRBV7-9 to TRBJ1-6; D is uncertain. The CDR3 contains 13 residues. The V end lost 3 bases, the J end lost 7 bases, and 7 bases lay between the germline ends. Germline CDR1 is SEHNR and CDR2 is FQNEAQ (reference sequence). The CDR3 sequence is CASSLDGNSPLHF. The CDR3 coding sequence is TGTGCCAGCAGCTTGGACGGGAATTCACCCCTCCACTTT. The full variable domain, completed using reference TRBV7-9 and TRBJ1-6, is DTGVSQNPRHKITKRGQNVTFRCDPISEHNRLYWYRQTLGQGPEFLTYFQNEAQLEKSRLLSDRFSAERPKGSFSTLEIQRTEQGDSAMYLCASSLDGNSPLHFGNGTRLTVT.

This clonotype appeared a single time. This sequence joins TRBV6-1 and TRBJ2-3, with 12 positions matching TRBD2. The CDR3 runs to 19 residues. Germline CDR1 reads MNHNS; CDR2 reads SASEGT. V lost 7 bases to trimming and J lost 6 bases; unmatched junction nucleotides: 20. CDR3 in amino acids: CASTPRWLAGGPTGDTQYF. CDR3 nucleotides: TGTGCCAGCACCCCGAGATGGCTAGCGGGGGGGCCCACAGGCGATACGCAGTATTTT.

CDR3 amino acids: CSAKPDRAVSPLHF. DNA of the CDR3: TGCAGTGCTAAGCCGGACCGGGCAGTCTCACCCCTCCACTTT. This chain uses TRBV20-1 with TRBJ1-6; D is uncertain. V was cut by 4 bases and J by 10 bases, with 17 bases left in between. In germline, CDR1 is DFQATT, CDR2 SNEGSKA (reference sequence). CDR3 length: 14 residues.

Notes on this clonotype: Its ends do not fully match the called genes, so a read error is possible. The chain employs TRBV11-2 and TRBJ2-1; TRBD1 matches 7 bases. The CDR3 length is 18 residues. Germline V gene sequence: CDR1 SGHAT, CDR2 FQNNGV. CDR3: CASSLRQGRGSSHNEQFF. In DNA, the CDR3 is TGTGCCAGCAGCCTCAGACAGGGCCGAGGGAGCTCCCACAATGAGCAGTTCTTC.

As regards this clonotype: A read error may account for a junction end that differs from germline. This chain uses TRBV4-1 with TRBJ2-2, with a weak D call TRBD1 (5 bases). This CDR3 contains 15 residues. Germline CDR1 and CDR2: MGHRA and YSYEKL. The chain's CDR3 is CPSSPVQANTGELFF. As DNA, the CDR3 is TGCCCCAGCAGCCCGGTACAGGCGAACACCGGGGAGCTGTTTTTT.

The genes are TRBV27 and TRBJ1-4; 7 bases fit TRBD1. There are 13 residues in the CDR3. Trimming removed 6 bases from V and 6 bases from J; junction bases left unmatched: 4. CDR1 is MNHEY, CDR2 SMNVEV, per germline (reference sequence). DNA of the CDR3: TGTGCCAGCAGCGGGACAGTCCATGAAAAACTGTTTTTT. It yields the protein CASSGTVHEKLFF.

Only a few counts were recorded for this clonotype. The rearrangement uses TRBV29-1 and TRBJ1-2; D remains ambiguous. Trimming shortened V by 5 bases and J by 8 bases, and 12 bases separated the two germline ends. Germline-derived CDR1 and CDR2 are SQVTM and ANQGSEA. The CDR3 length is 11 residues. The CDR3 sequence is CSVRDEEGYTF. The CDR3, as DNA: TGCAGCGTTAGAGACGAAGAAGGCTACACCTTC.

In DNA, the CDR3 is TGTGCCAGCAGGGGTTCTCTCTCCAATGAGCAGTTCTTC. Translated, it gives CASRGSLSNEQFF. The V and J genes are TRBV12-3 or TRBV12-4 and TRBJ2-1; D gene unclear. The V end was cut by 6 bases, the J end by 6 bases, with 12 bases between. The CDR3 totals 13 residues.

The table lists this clonotype with many counts. This chain joins TRBV27 and TRBJ1-4; D uncertain. The CDR3 totals 16 residues. Germline loops: CDR1 MNHEY, CDR2 SMNVEV (reference sequence). V lost 5 bases and J 0 bases, leaving 13 bases between the germline ends. The CDR3 protein is CASSRSAIATNEKLFF. CDR3 coding DNA: TGTGCCAGCAGTCGGTCAGCAATTGCAACTAATGAAAAACTGTTTTTT.

This clonotype was observed at least ten times. The chain combines TRBV7-9 with TRBJ2-5; TRBD1 aligns across 7 bases. The CDR3 extends over 17 amino acids. The germline V gene has CDR1 SEHNR and CDR2 FQNEAQ (reference sequence). V shed 5 bases and J 5 bases; nucleotides not matched to a gene: 17. This CDR3 reads CASSQSSRDREWETQYF. CDR3 nucleotides: TGTGCCAGCAGCCAAAGTTCGAGAGACAGGGAGTGGGAGACCCAGTACTTC.

As to this clonotype: A much larger clone lies one base from this, so it may be a read error. The J gene is TRBJ2-2, the V gene TRBV2; 8 bases line up with TRBD1. This CDR3 is built from 15 residues. In germline, CDR1 is SNHLY, CDR2 FYNNEI. The chain's CDR3 is CAGSTDRGHTGELFF. The CDR3 DNA follows: TGTGCCGGCAGTACAGACAGGGGTCACACCGGGGAGCTGTTTTTT.

J is TRBJ1-2 and V is TRBV5-1; D may be TRBD1 (5 bases). CDR3 size: 14 residues. Germline CDR1 and CDR2: SGHRS and YFSETQ. Trimming removed 7 bases at V and 5 bases at J, with 18 bases between. This chain's CDR3 is CASGDRDPGYGYTF. The CDR3 DNA reads TGCGCCAGCGGTGACCGGGACCCAGGGTATGGCTACACCTTC. The complete variable domain, with remaining parts taken from reference TRBV5-1 and TRBJ1-2, reads KAGVTQTPRYLIKTRGQQVTLSCSPISGHRSVSWYQQTPGQGLQFLFEYFSETQRNKGNFPGRFSGRQFSNSRSEMNVSTLELGDSALYLCASGDRDPGYGYTFGSGTRLTVV.

This clonotype was seen a handful of times. J is TRBJ2-7 and V is TRBV10-3; 11 nucleotides match TRBD2. V dropped 2 bases and J dropped 2; count of bases not matched to a gene: 5. CDR3 length: 16 residues. Germline V gene data show CDR1 as ENHRY and CDR2 as SYGVKD. The CDR3 DNA is TGTGCCATCAGTGAGAACTTAGCGGGGGGGACCTACGAGCAGTACTTC. As protein: CAISENLAGGTYEQYF.

The chain employs TRBV13 and TRBJ1-3; D is uncertain. The CDR3 spans 17 residues. The ends were cut back, 5 bases at V and 1 base at J, with 18 bases in the middle. Germline CDR1 and CDR2: PRHDT and FYEKMQ (reference sequence). The CDR3 sequence is CASSPPLREISGNTIYF. The CDR3 bases are TGTGCCAGCAGCCCCCCGTTACGGGAAATATCTGGAAACACCATATATTTT.

Points on this clonotype: One end of the junction varies from germline; a read error may be responsible. The V and J genes are TRBV4-1 and TRBJ2-5; 11 bases fit TRBD2. The CDR3 totals 17 residues. From germline, CDR1 is MGHRA and CDR2 YSYEKL. The CDR3 bases are TGTGCCAGCAGCCAAGAACCCGAACTAGCGGGGGAAGAGACCCAGTACTTC. Amino acid sequence: CASSQEPELAGEETQYF.

This clonotype has only a few counts. The chain combines TRBV10-3 with TRBJ1-5; possibly TRBD1 for D (6 bases). Trimming shortened V by 6 bases and J by 3 bases, and 12 bases separated the two germline ends. The CDR3 covers 14 residues. Germline V gives CDR1 ENHRY, CDR2 SYGVKD. CDR3 loop: CAISEGQSNQPQHF. The CDR3 region has the DNA TGTGCCATCAGCGAAGGACAGTCCAATCAGCCCCAGCATTTT.

In its sample, this clonotype was seen a few times. The V gene is TRBV29-1, the J gene TRBJ2-1; D not resolved. The CDR3 has 12 amino acids. The germline CDR1 and CDR2 sequences are SQVTM and ANQGSEA. Trimming shortened V by 0 bases and J by 10 bases, and 10 bases separated the two germline ends. The CDR3 sequence: CSVEDRAWEQFF. The CDR3 bases are TGCAGCGTTGAAGATCGCGCCTGGGAGCAGTTCTTC.

This clonotype occurred many times. The chain couples TRBV11-2 to TRBJ1-1; 11 bases agree with TRBD1. The CDR3 totals 14 residues. Per germline, CDR1 SGHAT and CDR2 FQNNGV. Trimming at V came to 4 bases and at J to 5 bases, leaving 3 bases not matched to a gene. The CDR3 DNA reads TGTGCCAGCAGCTGGGGGACAGGGGGGACTGAAGCTTTCTTT. Translated, it gives CASSWGTGGTEAFF.

This clonotype was recorded a few times. The chain combines TRBV20-1 with TRBJ1-2; TRBD1 might be the D (6 bases). Trimming removed 5 bases at V and 3 bases at J, with 13 bases between. The CDR3 is 13 amino acids. Germline loops: CDR1 DFQATT, CDR2 SNEGSKA (reference sequence). The CDR3 reads CSAAGVADYGYTF. The CDR3 region has the DNA TGCAGTGCTGCAGGGGTTGCGGACTATGGCTACACCTTC.